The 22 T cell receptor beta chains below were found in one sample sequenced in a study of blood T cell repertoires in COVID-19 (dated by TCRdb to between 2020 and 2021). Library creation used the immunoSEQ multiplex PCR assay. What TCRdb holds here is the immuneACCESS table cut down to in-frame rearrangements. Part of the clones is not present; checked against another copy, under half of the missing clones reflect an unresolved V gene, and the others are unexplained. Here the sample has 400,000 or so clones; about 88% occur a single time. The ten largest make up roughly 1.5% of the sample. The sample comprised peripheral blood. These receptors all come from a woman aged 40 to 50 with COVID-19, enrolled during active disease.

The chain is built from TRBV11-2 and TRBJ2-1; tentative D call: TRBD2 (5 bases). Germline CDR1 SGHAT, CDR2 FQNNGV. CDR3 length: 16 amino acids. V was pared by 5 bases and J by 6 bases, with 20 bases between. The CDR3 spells CASSRGWGIGSNEQFF. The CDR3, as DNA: TGTGCCAGCAGCCGCGGGTGGGGTATCGGCAGCAATGAGCAGTTCTTC.

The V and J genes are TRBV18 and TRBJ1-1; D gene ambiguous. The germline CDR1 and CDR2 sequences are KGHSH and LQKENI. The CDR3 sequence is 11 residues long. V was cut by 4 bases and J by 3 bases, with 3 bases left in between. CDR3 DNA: TGTGCCAGCTCACGCGACACTGAAGCTTTCTTT. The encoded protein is CASSRDTEAFF. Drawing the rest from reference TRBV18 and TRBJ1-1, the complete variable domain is NAGVMQNPRHLVRRRGQEARLRCSPMKGHSHVYWYRQLPEEGLKFMVYLQKENIIDESGMPKERFSAEFPKEGPSILRIQQVVRGDSAAYFCASSRDTEAFFGQGTRLTVV.

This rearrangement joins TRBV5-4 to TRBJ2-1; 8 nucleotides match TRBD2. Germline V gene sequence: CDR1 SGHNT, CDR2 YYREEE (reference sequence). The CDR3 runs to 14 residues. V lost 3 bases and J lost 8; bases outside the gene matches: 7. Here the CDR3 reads CASSSPGGADEQFF. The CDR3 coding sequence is TGTGCCAGCAGCTCCCCCGGGGGGGCCGATGAGCAGTTCTTC.

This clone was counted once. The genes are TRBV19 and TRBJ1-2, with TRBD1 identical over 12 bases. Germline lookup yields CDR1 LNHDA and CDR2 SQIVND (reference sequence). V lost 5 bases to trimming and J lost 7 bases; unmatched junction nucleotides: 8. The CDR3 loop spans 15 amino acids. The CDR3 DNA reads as TGTGCCAGTAGTTCCGAGGGACAGGGGGCCTCTGGCTACACCTTC. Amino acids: CASSSEGQGASGYTF.

The CDR3 reads CSVGGTGPKEGYTF. The CDR3 DNA sequence: TGCAGCGTTGGTGGGACAGGACCTAAGGAAGGCTACACCTTC. The V call is TRBV29-1, the J call TRBJ1-2, with 8 bases identical to TRBD1. CDR3 length equals 14 residues. V was pared by 4 bases and J by 8 bases, with 12 bases of the junction left unmatched. CDR1 and CDR2 from the germline V gene are SQVTM and ANQGSEA.

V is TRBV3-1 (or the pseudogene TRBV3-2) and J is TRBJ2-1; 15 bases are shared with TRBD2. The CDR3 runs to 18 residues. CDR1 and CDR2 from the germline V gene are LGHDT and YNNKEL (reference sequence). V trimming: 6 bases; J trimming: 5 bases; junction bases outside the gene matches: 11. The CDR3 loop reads CASSRGLAGGLVDNEQFF. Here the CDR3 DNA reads TGTGCCAGCAGTCGAGGACTAGCGGGGGGGCTGGTGGACAATGAGCAGTTCTTC.

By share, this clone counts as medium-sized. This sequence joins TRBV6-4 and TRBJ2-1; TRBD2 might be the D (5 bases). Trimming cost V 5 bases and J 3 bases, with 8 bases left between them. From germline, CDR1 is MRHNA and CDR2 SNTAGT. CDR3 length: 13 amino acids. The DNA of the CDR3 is TGTGCCAGCAGTAATGCGGGCTACAATGAGCAGTTCTTC. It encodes CASSNAGYNEQFF.

The CDR3 loop reads CASSSPTETGRNYGYTF. CDR3 DNA sequence: TGTGCCAGCAGTTCCCCTACCGAGACAGGAAGAAACTATGGCTACACCTTC. The gene calls are TRBV28 and TRBJ1-2; possibly TRBD1 for D (6 bases). The CDR3 is 17 amino acids. Germline lookup yields CDR1 MDHEN and CDR2 SYDVKM. V shed 4 bases and J shed 2 bases, with 20 bases lying between them.

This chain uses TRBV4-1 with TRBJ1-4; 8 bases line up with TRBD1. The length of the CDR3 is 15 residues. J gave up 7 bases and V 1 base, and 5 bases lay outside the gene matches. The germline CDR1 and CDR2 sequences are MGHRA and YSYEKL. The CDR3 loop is CASSQGQGAGEKLFF. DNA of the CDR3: TGCGCCAGCAGCCAAGGTCAGGGGGCGGGTGAAAAACTGTTTTTT.

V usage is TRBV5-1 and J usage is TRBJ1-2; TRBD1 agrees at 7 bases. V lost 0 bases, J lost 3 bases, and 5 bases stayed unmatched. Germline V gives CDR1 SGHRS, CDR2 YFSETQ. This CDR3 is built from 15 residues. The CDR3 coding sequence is TGCGCCAGCAGCTTGGAGGGGGCAAGGGACTATGGCTACACCTTC. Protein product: CASSLEGARDYGYTF. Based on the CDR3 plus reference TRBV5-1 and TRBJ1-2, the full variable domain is KAGVTQTPRYLIKTRGQQVTLSCSPISGHRSVSWYQQTPGQGLQFLFEYFSETQRNKGNFPGRFSGRQFSNSRSEMNVSTLELGDSALYLCASSLEGARDYGYTFGSGTRLTVV.

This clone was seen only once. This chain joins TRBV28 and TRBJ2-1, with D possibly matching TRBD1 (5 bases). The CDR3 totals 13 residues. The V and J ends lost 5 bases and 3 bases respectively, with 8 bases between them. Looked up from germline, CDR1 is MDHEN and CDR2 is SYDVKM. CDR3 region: CASSIDSYNEQFF. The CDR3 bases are TGTGCCAGCAGTATCGACAGCTACAATGAGCAGTTCTTC.

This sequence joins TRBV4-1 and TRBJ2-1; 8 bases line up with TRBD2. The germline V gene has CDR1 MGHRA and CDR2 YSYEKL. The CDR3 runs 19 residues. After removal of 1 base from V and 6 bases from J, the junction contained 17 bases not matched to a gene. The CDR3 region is CASSQALAGGSGRPNEQFF. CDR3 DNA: TGCGCCAGCAGCCAAGCTCTGGCGGGAGGCTCCGGTAGGCCCAATGAGCAGTTCTTC.

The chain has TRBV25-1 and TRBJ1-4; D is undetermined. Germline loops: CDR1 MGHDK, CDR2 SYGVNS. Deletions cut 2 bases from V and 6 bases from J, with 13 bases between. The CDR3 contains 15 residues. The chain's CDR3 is CASSEDRGLDEKLFF. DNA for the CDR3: TGTGCCAGCAGTGAAGACCGGGGTTTGGATGAAAAACTGTTTTTT.

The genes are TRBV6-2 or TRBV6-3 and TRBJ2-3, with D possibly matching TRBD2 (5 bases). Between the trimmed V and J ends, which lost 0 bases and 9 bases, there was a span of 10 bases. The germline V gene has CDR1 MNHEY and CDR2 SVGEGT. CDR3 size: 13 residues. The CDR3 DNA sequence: TGTGCCAGCAGTTACTCGGACGGAGGAACGCAGTATTTT. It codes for CASSYSDGGTQYF.

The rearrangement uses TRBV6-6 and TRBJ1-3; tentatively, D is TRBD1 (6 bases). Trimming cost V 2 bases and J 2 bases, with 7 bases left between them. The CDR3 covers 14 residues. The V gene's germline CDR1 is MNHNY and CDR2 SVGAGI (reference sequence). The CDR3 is CASSYKGAGNTIYF. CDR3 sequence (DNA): TGTGCCAGCAGTTACAAGGGGGCTGGAAACACCATATATTTT.

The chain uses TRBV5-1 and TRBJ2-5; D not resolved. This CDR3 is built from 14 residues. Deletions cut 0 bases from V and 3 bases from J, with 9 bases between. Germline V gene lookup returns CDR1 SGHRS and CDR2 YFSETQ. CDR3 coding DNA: TGCGCCAGCAGCTTGGGGAGAGTCGAAGAGACCCAGTACTTC. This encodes CASSLGRVEETQYF.

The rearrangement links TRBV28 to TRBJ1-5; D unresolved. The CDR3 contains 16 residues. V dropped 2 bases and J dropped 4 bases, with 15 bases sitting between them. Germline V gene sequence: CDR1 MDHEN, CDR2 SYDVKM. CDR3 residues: CASSLRGLRGNQPQHF. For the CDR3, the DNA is TGTGCCAGCAGTTTAAGAGGCCTAAGAGGGAATCAGCCCCAGCATTTT.

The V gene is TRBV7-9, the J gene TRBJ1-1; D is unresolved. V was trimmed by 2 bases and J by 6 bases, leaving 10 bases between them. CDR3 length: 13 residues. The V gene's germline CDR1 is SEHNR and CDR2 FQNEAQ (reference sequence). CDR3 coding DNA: TGTGCCAGCAGCTTACTTAGTAGTCCTGAAGCTTTCTTT. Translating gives CASSLLSSPEAFF.

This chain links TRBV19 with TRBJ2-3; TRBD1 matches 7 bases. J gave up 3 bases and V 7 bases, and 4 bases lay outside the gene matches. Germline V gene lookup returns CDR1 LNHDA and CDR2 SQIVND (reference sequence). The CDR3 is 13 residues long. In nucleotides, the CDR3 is TGTGCCAGTACTAGGGACAGTACAGATACGCAGTATTTT. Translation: CASTRDSTDTQYF.

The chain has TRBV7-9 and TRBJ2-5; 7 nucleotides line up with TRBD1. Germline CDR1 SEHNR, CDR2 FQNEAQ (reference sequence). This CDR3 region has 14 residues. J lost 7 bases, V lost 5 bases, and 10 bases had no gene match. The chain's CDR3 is CASSRTGTEGTQYF. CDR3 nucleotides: TGTGCCAGCAGCCGAACCGGGACAGAAGGGACCCAGTACTTC.

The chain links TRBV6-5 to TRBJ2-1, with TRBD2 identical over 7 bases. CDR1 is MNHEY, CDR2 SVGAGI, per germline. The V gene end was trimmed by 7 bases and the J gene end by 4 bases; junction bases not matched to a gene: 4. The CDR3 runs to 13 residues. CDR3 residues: CASIGTTYNEQFF. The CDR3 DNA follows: TGTGCCAGCATAGGGACTACTTACAATGAGCAGTTCTTC.

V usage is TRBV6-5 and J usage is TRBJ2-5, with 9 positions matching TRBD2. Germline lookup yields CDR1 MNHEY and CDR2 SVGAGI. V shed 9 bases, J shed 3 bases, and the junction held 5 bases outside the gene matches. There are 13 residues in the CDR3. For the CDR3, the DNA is TGTGCCAGTTCGACTAGCGGAAAAGAGACCCAGTACTTC. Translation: CASSTSGKETQYF.